This T cell receptor beta chain came from a study of cytomegalovirus exposure and HLA in healthy donors. About the study: Within an early data release were 65 million to 90 million unique TCRs drawn from HLA-typed donors. Regarding the study as a whole: Cytomegalovirus-associated TCR beta chains were listed, numbering some 150. The authors later linked a missense DCLRE1C variant to TCR beta V- and J-gene trimming. Reports described diagnosis of cytomegalovirus status by the classifier as highly specific and sensitive.

Germline CDR1 reads MNHNS; CDR2 reads SASEGT. Trimming removed 3 bases from V and 2 bases from J; junction bases left unmatched: 5. The CDR3 length is 17 residues. For this clone: Its antigen is unidentified.

60 Vbeta and 13 Jbeta primers were used in PCR. Sequencing used immunoSEQ multiplex PCR; TCRdb keeps in-frame clones, though not all of them. The sample has around 97,000 clones, over 8% seen once; the top ten hold just over 5%. The sequence derives from a man aged 45-65 years in good health and CMV-seropositive. The genes are TRBV6-1 and TRBJ1-5; 12 bases match TRBD1. Specimen: PBMCs. CDR3 nucleotide sequence: TGTGCCAGCAGTGAGGGGACAGGGGGCATAGGCAATCAGCCCCAGCATTTT. It is translated as CASSEGTGGIGNQPQHF.